This TCR beta chain was captured in a study of T cells after yellow fever vaccination. Findings and limits, study-wide: Post-booster reappearance was seen for most primary-vaccination clones (about 95% CD4, 75% to 90% CD8). Weaker, the secondary response had a peak occurring faster, on day 5 versus 15.

The V and J ends lost 6 bases and 6 bases respectively, with 19 bases between them. Germline loops: CDR1 DFQATT, CDR2 SNEGSKA (reference sequence). There are 14 residues in the CDR3. UMIs were added to TCR cDNA along with a universal primer site when it was made by 5'RACE template switching. Each CDR3 protein gets one entry after TCRdb re-called the 5' RACE reads with MiXCR. In the table there are around 73,000 distinct CDR3 sequences, 7.5% to 8% of which are singletons. This clonotype was seen ten or more times. What it binds is not known. Sequencing used CD8+ T cells sorted from PBMCs, obtained on the day of the yellow fever booster vaccination. This clonotype was obtained from a man aged 25 to 40 who received the YFV17D yellow fever vaccine. The J gene is TRBJ2-3, the V gene TRBV20-1; D could derive from TRBD1 or TRBD2 (6 bases each). CDR3 in amino acids: CSAESGAGGDTQYF. DNA for the CDR3: TGCAGTGCCGAGTCGGGGGCGGGTGGGGATACGCAGTATTTT.